These 13 T cell receptor beta chains share one sample of origin, sequenced in a study of T cells in Graves' hyperthyroidism and ophthalmopathy. TCR beta CDR3 region amplification was performed from RNA transcripts. HTBI primers drove first-round RT-PCR of the TCR CDR3. TCRdb reanalysed the multiplex PCR reads using MiXCR and keeps one entry per CDR3 protein. This table holds roughly 500,000 distinct CDR3 sequences, approximately 15% found once. The sample comprised blood. These receptor sequences come from a woman in her 30s with Graves' hyperthyroidism that later progressed to Graves' ophthalmopathy.

This clonotype was recorded many times. V is TRBV5-5 and J is TRBJ2-1, with D unresolved. V dropped 3 bases and J dropped 0 bases, with 10 bases sitting between them. Per the germline V gene, CDR1 is SGHKS and CDR2 is YYEKEE (reference sequence). The CDR3 runs to 15 residues. CDR3 in amino acids: CASSSTRNSYNEQFF. As DNA, the CDR3 is TGTGCCAGCAGCTCAACTCGAAACTCCTACAATGAGCAGTTCTTC.

This rearrangement joins TRBV4-3 to TRBJ2-7; D not certain. The CDR3 sequence is 13 residues long. Germline V gene lookup returns CDR1 LGHNA and CDR2 YSLEER. Trimming stripped 1 base from V and 3 bases from J, with 7 bases between. The CDR3, as DNA: TGCGCCAGCAGCCAAGCCCTGATCTACGAGCAGTACTTC. Protein sequence: CASSQALIYEQYF.

This chain uses TRBV5-1 with TRBJ2-3; 8 bases are a match to TRBD2. After removal of 4 bases from V and 4 bases from J, the junction contained 5 bases not matched to a gene. Germline V lookup: CDR1 SGHRS, CDR2 YFSETQ. There are 14 residues in the CDR3. The CDR3 loop reads CASSLSGAPDTQYF. CDR3 DNA sequence: TGCGCCAGCAGCCTTAGCGGGGCCCCAGATACGCAGTATTTT. Supplemented by reference TRBV5-1 and TRBJ2-3, the full variable domain reads KAGVTQTPRYLIKTRGQQVTLSCSPISGHRSVSWYQQTPGQGLQFLFEYFSETQRNKGNFPGRFSGRQFSNSRSEMNVSTLELGDSALYLCASSLSGAPDTQYFGPGTRLTVL.

To note about this clonotype: The missing conserved phenylalanine or tryptophan at the end of this CDR3 makes a read error likely. The limits of the CDR3 on the DNA are not certain, so only TCRdb's listed CDR3 is given. The chain uses TRBV5-6 and TRBJ2-2. The CDR3 region is 14 residues in length, termini included. CDR1 is SGHDT, CDR2 YYEEEE, per germline. CDR3 in amino acids: CASSFPLNTGERFL.

This clonotype showed up many times. V gene TRBV19 combines with J gene TRBJ2-2; weak D call: TRBD2 (6 bases). Trimming pared 1 base from V and 5 bases from J, leaving 11 bases between. Germline-derived CDR1 and CDR2 are LNHDA and SQIVND (reference sequence). The CDR3 runs 15 residues. The CDR3 coding sequence is TGTGCCAGTAGTATAGGCGGGACCTCAACCGGGGAGCTGTTTTTT. It yields the protein CASSIGGTSTGELFF.

This clonotype was seen repeatedly, ten times or more. This chain uses TRBV4-3 with TRBJ2-1; D is unresolved. The germline V gene encodes CDR1 LGHNA and CDR2 YSLEER. The CDR3 runs to 16 residues. V lost 0 bases and J 2 bases, leaving 11 bases between the germline ends. In DNA, the CDR3 is TGCGCCAGCAGCCAAGAAGGAGCCCTTCCCTACAATGAGCAGTTCTTC. Protein product: CASSQEGALPYNEQFF.

The chain uses TRBV4-3 and TRBJ1-5; D remains unclear. CDR1 LGHNA and CDR2 YSLEER come from the germline V gene. The CDR3 sequence is 15 residues long. Trimming took off 1 base at V and 1 base at J, with 8 bases between the two ends. The CDR3 here is CASSQAARSNQPQHF. For the CDR3, the DNA is TGCGCCAGCAGCCAAGCGGCGCGGAGCAATCAGCCCCAGCATTTT.

This clonotype was counted many times. V and J are TRBV24-1 and TRBJ2-5; D might be TRBD1 (6 bases). The CDR3 is 16 amino acids. The V end was cut by 4 bases, the J end by 3 bases, with 17 bases between. Germline V gene lookup returns CDR1 KGHDR and CDR2 SFDVKD. CDR3 loop: CATSDPRQGPKETQYF. The CDR3 DNA sequence: TGTGCCACCAGTGACCCCCGGCAGGGGCCGAAAGAGACCCAGTACTTC.

The sample holds many counts of this clonotype. The V and J genes are TRBV12-3 or TRBV12-4 and TRBJ2-6; maybe TRBD2 (5 bases). The CDR3 extends over 18 amino acids. Trimming removed 1 base at V and 0 bases at J, with 13 bases between. CDR3 DNA sequence: TGTGCCAGCAGTTTAGGGGTTAGCGCCGACTCTGGGGCCAACGTCCTGACTTTC. Encoded protein: CASSLGVSADSGANVLTF.

This clonotype was observed at least ten times. The chain uses TRBV15 and TRBJ2-1; TRBD2 matches 13 bases. Per the germline V gene, CDR1 is LNHNV and CDR2 is YYDKDF (reference sequence). Germline trimming cut 4 bases from V and 5 bases from J; bases unmatched to any gene: 2. The CDR3 covers 15 residues. CDR3: CATSTGLAGDNEQFF. The CDR3 nucleotides are TGTGCCACCAGCACCGGACTAGCGGGAGACAATGAGCAGTTCTTC. Complete variable domain (other parts from reference TRBV15 and TRBJ2-1): DAMVIQNPRYQVTQFGKPVTLSCSQTLNHNVMYWYQQKSSQAPKLLFHYYDKDFNNEADTPDNFQSRRPNTSFCFLDIRSPGLGDTAMYLCATSTGLAGDNEQFFGPGTRLTVL.

Notes on this clonotype: Lacking the conserved final phenylalanine or tryptophan, this CDR3 likely reflects a read error. The chain uses TRBV20-1 and TRBJ2-6; D tentatively reads TRBD1 or TRBD2 (6 bases each). Germline V gives CDR1 DFQATT, CDR2 SNEGSKA (reference sequence). The CDR3 has 16 residues. Trimming left V 2 bases short and J 4 bases short, with 15 bases between. CDR3 DNA sequence: TGCAGTGCTAGAAGGGGGGAAGGGTTGGGGGCCAACGTCCTGACTCTC. As protein: CSARRGEGLGANVLTL.

This clonotype was recorded at least ten times. One junction end disagrees with the germline gene, perhaps due to a read error. The chain uses TRBV6-1 and TRBJ2-3; 9 positions agree with TRBD2. Germline values: CDR1 MNHNS, CDR2 SASEGT. There are 15 residues in the CDR3. The CDR3 DNA follows: TGTGCCAGCAGGGAAGAAGGCGGGAGGGTCGGTACGCAGTATTTT. It translates to CASREEGGRVGTQYF.

This clonotype was observed many times. The CDR3 sequence: CASSSTGLAGVVEQFF. Here the CDR3 DNA reads TGTGCCAGCAGTTCTACGGGACTAGCGGGAGTAGTAGAGCAGTTCTTC. This rearrangement joins TRBV28 to TRBJ2-1, with 14 bases identical to TRBD2. The CDR3 length is 16 residues. The junction had 9 bases not matched to a gene; V was cut back by 4 bases and J by 10 bases. Germline CDR1 reads MDHEN; CDR2 reads SYDVKM.